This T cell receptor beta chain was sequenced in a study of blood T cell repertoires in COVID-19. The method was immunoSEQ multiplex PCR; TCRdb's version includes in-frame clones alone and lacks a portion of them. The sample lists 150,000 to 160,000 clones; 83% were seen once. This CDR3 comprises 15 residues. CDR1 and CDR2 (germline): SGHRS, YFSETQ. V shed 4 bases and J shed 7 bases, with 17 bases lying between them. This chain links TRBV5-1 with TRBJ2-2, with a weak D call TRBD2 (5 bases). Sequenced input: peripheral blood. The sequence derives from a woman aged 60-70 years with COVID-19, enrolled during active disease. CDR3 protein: CASSLLASLYGELFF. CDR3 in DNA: TGCGCCAGCAGCCTGCTTGCTAGCTTATACGGGGAGCTGTTTTTT.